These 13 T cell receptor beta chains share one sample of origin, sequenced in a study of Tregs in tolerant kidney transplant recipients. Assay: immunoSEQ multiplex PCR; the TCRdb copy retains only in-frame clones and omits some. The data contain 75,000 to 95,000 clones, approximately 92% of them singletons. Sequencing input: CD8+ T cells from blood. The receptor source for this set is a human donor in good health.

The chain joins TRBV6-6 to TRBJ2-3; 7 bases match TRBD2. V was pared by 6 bases and J by 4 bases, with 13 bases of the junction left unmatched. CDR1 and CDR2 from the germline V gene are MNHNY and SVGAGI (reference sequence). CDR3 size: 16 residues. The CDR3 loop reads CASSSPGRENADTQYF. In DNA, the CDR3 is TGTGCCAGCAGCTCCCCCGGGCGGGAGAACGCAGATACGCAGTATTTT.

The V gene is TRBV5-1, the J gene TRBJ1-1; D not certain. CDR1 and CDR2 (germline): SGHRS, YFSETQ. Trimming left V 2 bases short and J 5 bases short, with 16 bases between. This CDR3 comprises 15 residues. The CDR3 nucleotides are TGCGCCAGCAGCTTTGAGACCCGACGAGAGACTGAAGCTTTCTTT. Amino acids: CASSFETRRETEAFF.

This clone was found once. The rearrangement uses TRBV6-1 and TRBJ2-1; 8 nucleotides align to TRBD2. The CDR3 has 14 residues. Germline V lookup: CDR1 MNHNS, CDR2 SASEGT. The junction had 3 bases not matched to a gene; V was cut back by 5 bases and J by 3 bases. Here the CDR3 DNA reads TGTGCCAGCAGTTTAGCGGGAATCTACAATGAGCAGTTCTTC. Translating gives CASSLAGIYNEQFF.

The J gene is TRBJ2-7, the V gene TRBV6-5, with D perhaps TRBD1 (6 bases). Germline-derived CDR1 and CDR2 are MNHEY and SVGAGI. The CDR3 runs to 14 residues. Trimming took off 8 bases at V and 3 bases at J, with 17 bases between the two ends. The CDR3, as DNA: TGTGCCAGCGCCGCCGTGGACAGTGTCTACGAGCAGTACTTC. Residues: CASAAVDSVYEQYF.

The sample holds one count of this clone. This chain joins TRBV27 and TRBJ2-2, with D possibly TRBD1 on 6 matching bases. The germline V gene has CDR1 MNHEY and CDR2 SMNVEV (reference sequence). CDR3 length equals 14 residues. The ends were cut back, 5 bases at V and 9 bases at J, with 16 bases in the middle. This chain's CDR3 is CASSAQGPTRELFF. CDR3 sequence (DNA): TGTGCCAGCAGTGCGCAGGGGCCAACCCGGGAGCTGTTTTTT.

The chain employs TRBV27 and TRBJ2-1; D uncertain. CDR3 size: 13 residues. Per the germline V gene, CDR1 is MNHEY and CDR2 is SMNVEV (reference sequence). With 3 bases removed from V and 9 bases from J, the gap between germline ends came to 12 bases. The chain's CDR3 is CASSFVGSGEQFF. For the CDR3, the DNA is TGTGCCAGCAGTTTTGTAGGGTCGGGTGAGCAGTTCTTC.

The rearrangement joins TRBV4-1 to TRBJ2-3; 7 nucleotides agree with TRBD2. Looked up from germline, CDR1 is MGHRA and CDR2 is YSYEKL. CDR3 size: 16 residues. With 0 bases clipped from V and 3 bases from J, the junction kept 6 bases outside the gene matches. The CDR3 region has the DNA TGCGCCAGCAGCCAAGATGGCGGACTAGGGACAGATACGCAGTATTTT. Its protein product is CASSQDGGLGTDTQYF.

This sequence joins TRBV11-2 and TRBJ2-1; 7 nucleotides agree with TRBD1. CDR3 length: 14 residues. V was pared by 5 bases and J by 2 bases, with 3 bases of the junction left unmatched. The germline gives CDR1 SGHAT, CDR2 FQNNGV. The CDR3 bases are TGTGCCAGCAGCATCGACAGGGCCTACAATGAGCAGTTCTTC. This codes for CASSIDRAYNEQFF.

The V gene is TRBV19, the J gene TRBJ1-6, with D hard to call. Trimming removed 6 bases from V and 0 bases from J, with 3 bases in between. The length of the CDR3 is 13 residues. Germline V CDR1 and CDR2: LNHDA, SQIVND (reference sequence). The CDR3 DNA sequence: TGTGCCAGTAGCGGCTCCTATAATTCACCCCTCCACTTT. Encoded protein: CASSGSYNSPLHF. Using reference TRBV19 and TRBJ1-6 for the parts outside the CDR3, the full variable domain is DGGITQSPKYLFRKEGQNVTLSCEQNLNHDAMYWYRQDPGQGLRLIYYSQIVNDFQKGDIAEGYSVSREKKESFPLTVTSAQKNPTAFYLCASSGSYNSPLHFGNGTRLTVT.

This chain joins TRBV6-5 and TRBJ2-1, with TRBD2 matching 11 bases. The germline V gene has CDR1 MNHEY and CDR2 SVGAGI. J was trimmed by 5 bases and V by 6 bases; bases with no gene match: 6. This CDR3 region has 15 residues. CDR3 loop: CASSLTSGRHNEQFF. CDR3 DNA: TGTGCCAGCAGCCTAACTAGCGGGAGACACAATGAGCAGTTCTTC.

This clone occurred once. The chain is built from TRBV5-1 and TRBJ1-1; D may be TRBD1 (6 bases). The CDR3 is made up of 15 amino acids. The V end was cut by 0 bases, the J end by 0 bases, with 9 bases between. Germline-derived CDR1 and CDR2 are SGHRS and YFSETQ. The CDR3 region has the DNA TGCGCCAGCAGCTTGGCCCAGGGGCTGAACACTGAAGCTTTCTTT. This encodes CASSLAQGLNTEAFF.

The V call is TRBV7-2, the J call TRBJ2-3; a possible D gene is TRBD1 (5 bases). CDR3 length equals 16 residues. The V gene's germline CDR1 is SGHTA and CDR2 FQGNSA. Trimming removed 0 bases from V and 0 bases from J, with 10 bases in between. The CDR3 loop reads CASSLAGQGSTDTQYF. The CDR3 DNA reads as TGTGCCAGCAGCTTAGCCGGCCAGGGTAGCACAGATACGCAGTATTTT.

The chain has TRBV6-6 and TRBJ2-1; D unclear. Per the germline V gene, CDR1 is MNHNY and CDR2 is SVGAGI (reference sequence). The V end lost 0 bases, the J end lost 1 base, and 4 bases lay between the germline ends. The CDR3 consists of 14 residues. For the CDR3, the DNA is TGTGCCAGCAGTTACTCGGGATCCTACAATGAGCAGTTCTTC. Its protein product is CASSYSGSYNEQFF.